These 31 T cell receptor beta chains share one sample of origin, sequenced in a study of blood T cell repertoires in COVID-19. The assay was immunoSEQ multiplex PCR, and TCRdb's table has in-frame clones only and misses some. The sample consists of under 300,000 clones, approximately 88% of them appearing once. Source material: peripheral blood. The receptors derive from a woman aged 40 to 50 who had recovered from COVID-19.

CDR3 sequence: CAISGSPSQQYF. The CDR3 DNA is TGTGCCATCAGTGGGTCTCCGTCTCAGCAGTACTTC. The chain couples TRBV10-3 to TRBJ2-7, with D uncertain. Per germline, CDR1 ENHRY and CDR2 SYGVKD. The CDR3 consists of 12 residues. Trimming cost V 4 bases and J 8 bases, with 12 bases left between them.

The chain is built from TRBV5-1 and TRBJ2-7; tentative D call: TRBD2 (6 bases). The germline V gene encodes CDR1 SGHRS and CDR2 YFSETQ. This CDR3 comprises 15 residues. Between the trimmed V and J ends, which lost 1 base and 0 bases, there was a span of 11 bases. DNA of the CDR3: TGCGCCAGCAGCTTGAGGGAGGACCTCTCCTACGAGCAGTACTTC. This codes for CASSLREDLSYEQYF.

This chain connects TRBV4-1 to TRBJ2-3, with TRBD2 identical over 8 bases. V dropped 3 bases and J dropped 6; count of bases not matched to a gene: 11. The CDR3 is made up of 16 amino acids. Germline CDR1 reads MGHRA; CDR2 reads YSYEKL. The CDR3 sequence is CASSQRGSGTLDTQYF. The CDR3 DNA is TGCGCCAGCAGCCAGCGGGGTAGCGGGACCCTGGATACGCAGTATTTT.

The rearrangement links TRBV5-4 to TRBJ2-1, with 7 bases aligning to TRBD1. CDR3 length: 15 residues. The V segment lost 0 bases and the J segment 5 bases; nucleotides outside the gene matches: 5. Germline CDR1 and CDR2: SGHNT and YYREEE (reference sequence). The CDR3 DNA reads TGTGCCAGCAGCTTGGGAAGGGGGCTGGACAATGAGCAGTTCTTC. Its translation is CASSLGRGLDNEQFF.

The chain uses TRBV5-1 and TRBJ2-7; 13 bases agree with TRBD2. The CDR3 covers 15 residues. Germline trimming cut 7 bases from V and 6 bases from J; bases unmatched to any gene: 10. The germline gives CDR1 SGHRS, CDR2 YFSETQ. The DNA of the CDR3 is TGCGCCAGCTCAACCCGGACTAGCGGGAGCCGCGAGCAGTACTTC. As protein: CASSTRTSGSREQYF.

This clone was found once. The chain joins TRBV27 to TRBJ2-7; 8 bases map to TRBD1. J gave up 5 bases and V 4 bases, and 7 bases lay outside the gene matches. This CDR3 spans 14 amino acids. Germline V gives CDR1 MNHEY, CDR2 SMNVEV (reference sequence). The CDR3 DNA is TGTGCCAGCAGTTCTTTCAGGGGGCTAGACGAGCAGTACTTC. Encoded protein: CASSSFRGLDEQYF.

J is TRBJ1-2 and V is TRBV9; TRBD1 aligns across 10 bases. The CDR3 has 19 residues. In germline, CDR1 is SGDLS, CDR2 YYNGEE. V shed 0 bases, J shed 8 bases, and the junction held 19 bases outside the gene matches. CDR3: CASSVATSPPGQGLSGYTF. The CDR3 coding sequence is TGTGCCAGCAGCGTAGCCACTTCCCCACCGGGACAGGGGTTGAGCGGCTACACCTTC.

The gene calls are TRBV5-1 and TRBJ2-7, with 9 bases lining up with TRBD1. Germline V gene data show CDR1 as SGHRS and CDR2 as YFSETQ. The CDR3 has 16 residues. The J segment lost 2 bases and the V segment lost 2 bases, leaving 8 bases of the junction unmatched. CDR3 protein: CASSLSGTGTPYEQYF. The CDR3 bases are TGCGCCAGCAGCTTATCCGGGACAGGGACCCCCTACGAGCAGTACTTC.

V and J are TRBV2 and TRBJ1-2, with D possibly TRBD1 on 5 matching bases. The CDR3 runs 15 residues. Trimming shortened V by 1 base and J by 8 bases, and 17 bases separated the two germline ends. Germline CDR1 and CDR2: SNHLY and FYNNEI. The CDR3 region has the DNA TGTGCCAGCAGTGAAGACCCCAGGGTGGGTCAGGGCTACACCTTC. As protein: CASSEDPRVGQGYTF.

The rearrangement uses TRBV5-6 and TRBJ2-3, with unresolved D. V lost 2 bases and J lost 0, with 7 bases in between. CDR1 is SGHDT, CDR2 YYEEEE, per germline. The CDR3 length is 14 residues. The CDR3: CASSFLPSTDTQYF. CDR3 sequence (DNA): TGTGCCAGCAGCTTCCTACCTAGCACAGATACGCAGTATTTT.

This chain connects TRBV12-5 to TRBJ2-7; D might be TRBD2 (6 bases). The CDR3 is made up of 14 amino acids. The germline V gene has CDR1 LGHNT and CDR2 FRNRAP. Trimming pared 5 bases from V and 2 bases from J, leaving 13 bases between. The CDR3 DNA is TGTGCTAGTGGTGGGGACTGGGGCACCTACGAGCAGTACTTC. Translation: CASGGDWGTYEQYF.

The chain is built from TRBV21-1 and TRBJ2-5; TRBD2, as called in the table, went unchecked against the DNA. TRBV21-1 is marked as a pseudogene. The CDR3 runs to 17 residues. CDR3 region: CASSKVPGGRNQETQYF. DNA of the CDR3: TGTGCCAGCAGCAAAGTTCCTGGCGGGAGAAACCAAGAGACCCAGTACTTC.

The J gene is TRBJ1-5, the V gene TRBV3-1 (or the pseudogene TRBV3-2); D may be TRBD1 (5 bases). Trimming took 1 base from V and 3 from J, leaving 7 bases between them. CDR3 length: 14 residues. CDR1 and CDR2 from the germline V gene are LGHDT and YNNKEL (reference sequence). DNA of the CDR3: TGTGCCAGCAGCCAAGCAGGGAACAATCAGCCCCAGCATTTT. It yields the protein CASSQAGNNQPQHF.

The chain couples TRBV29-1 to TRBJ2-3; 8 bases agree with TRBD1. Germline loops: CDR1 SQVTM, CDR2 ANQGSEA. This CDR3 is built from 12 residues. For the CDR3, the DNA is TGCACCGGACAGGGCTTTACAGATACGCAGTATTTT. As protein: CTGQGFTDTQYF.

The chain joins TRBV7-2 to TRBJ2-1; D is possibly TRBD2 (7 bases). The CDR3 loop spans 16 amino acids. V shed 1 base and J shed 1 base, with 11 bases lying between them. CDR1 and CDR2 from the germline V gene are SGHTA and FQGNSA. The CDR3: CASSLVGGRSYNEQFF. The CDR3 DNA reads as TGTGCCAGCAGCTTAGTGGGGGGGCGTTCCTACAATGAGCAGTTCTTC. The full variable domain, in which reference TRBV7-2 and TRBJ2-1 provide the parts outside the CDR3, is GAGVSQSPSNKVTEKGKDVELRCDPISGHTALYWYRQSLGQGLEFLIYFQGNSAPDKSGLPSDRFSAERTGGSVSTLTIQRTQQEDSAVYLCASSLVGGRSYNEQFFGPGTRLTVL.

The genes are TRBV30 and TRBJ2-1, with 7 positions matching TRBD1. The V gene end was trimmed by 4 bases and the J gene end by 0 bases; junction bases not matched to a gene: 3. Germline assignment: CDR1 GTSNPN and CDR2 SVGIG (reference sequence). The CDR3 extends over 14 amino acids. CDR3 DNA: TGTGCCTGGAATCGACAGGGCTCCTACAATGAGCAGTTCTTC. It is translated as CAWNRQGSYNEQFF.

This chain joins TRBV7-6 and TRBJ2-1; 11 bases match TRBD1. Per the germline V gene, CDR1 is SGHVS and CDR2 is FNYEAQ. Trimming took 3 bases from V and 7 from J; bases not matched to a gene: 5. This CDR3 is 15 amino acids long. DNA of the CDR3: TGTGCCAGCAGCTTCCGGGACAGGGGGATAAATGAGCAGTTCTTC. Residues: CASSFRDRGINEQFF.

This clone occurred once. CDR3 nucleotide sequence: TGCAGTGCTAGTATTTTCGGAGGCAGGGGAAACACTGAAGCTTTCTTT. Residues: CSASIFGGRGNTEAFF. V gene TRBV20-1 combines with J gene TRBJ1-1, with a possible D match to TRBD1 (6 bases). Trimming removed 3 bases at V and 2 bases at J, with 19 bases between. Germline-derived CDR1 and CDR2 are DFQATT and SNEGSKA (reference sequence). CDR3 length: 16 residues.

The CDR3 DNA sequence: TGCGCCAGCAGCTTTGGACAGAACACCGGGGAGCTGTTTTTT. Translated, it gives CASSFGQNTGELFF. The rearrangement joins TRBV5-1 to TRBJ2-2, with D possibly TRBD1 on 5 matching bases. Per germline, CDR1 SGHRS and CDR2 YFSETQ. Trimming cost V 2 bases and J 1 base, with 6 bases left between them. The CDR3 has 14 residues.

This chain joins TRBV27 and TRBJ1-1; D gene ambiguous. CDR3 length: 15 residues. CDR1 and CDR2 from the germline V gene are MNHEY and SMNVEV (reference sequence). V was trimmed by 6 bases and J by 0 bases, leaving 14 bases between them. CDR3 sequence (DNA): TGTGCCAGCAGAAGGTACGGCGGCATGAACACTGAAGCTTTCTTT. Translated, it gives CASRRYGGMNTEAFF.

Concerning this clone: Other DNA sequences from this sample encode an identical CDR3 as well. CDR3 protein: CASSPTGVSYEQYF. DNA for the CDR3: TGTGCCAGCTCACCAACAGGGGTGTCCTACGAGCAGTACTTC. The chain employs TRBV18 and TRBJ2-7; 7 bases line up with TRBD1. There are 14 residues in the CDR3. V shed 2 bases and J 1 base; nucleotides not matched to a gene: 2. Germline V lookup: CDR1 KGHSH, CDR2 LQKENI.

This chain links TRBV5-6 with TRBJ2-2; 9 bases are shared with TRBD1. From germline, CDR1 is SGHDT and CDR2 YYEEEE. The CDR3 loop spans 14 amino acids. J was trimmed by 4 bases and V by 7 bases; bases with no gene match: 5. CDR3 bases: TGTGCCAGCTCCGGACAGGGGATCACCGGGGAGCTGTTTTTT. Amino acid sequence: CASSGQGITGELFF.

This rearrangement joins TRBV19 to TRBJ2-2; D is unresolved. Trimming removed 5 bases at V and 6 bases at J, with 7 bases between. This CDR3 has 12 amino acids. Germline CDR1 LNHDA, CDR2 SQIVND (reference sequence). The CDR3 protein is CASSPRSGELFF. The CDR3, as DNA: TGTGCCAGTAGTCCGCGGTCCGGGGAGCTGTTTTTT.

The table lists this clone with a count of one. This sequence joins TRBV10-2 and TRBJ2-3, with a tentative D call TRBD1 (5 bases). CDR1 and CDR2 (germline): WSHSY, SAAADI. V was cut by 0 bases and J by 7 bases, with 20 bases left in between. CDR3 length: 17 residues. The CDR3 DNA sequence: TGCGCCAGCAGTGAGTCGGGGCAGCCCCGGTTGGTATATACGCAGTATTTT. Translating it yields CASSESGQPRLVYTQYF.

The chain couples TRBV6-5 to TRBJ1-5; no reliable D call. The germline gives CDR1 MNHEY, CDR2 SVGAGI. CDR3 size: 12 residues. V lost 11 bases, J lost 6 bases, and 14 bases lay in between. CDR3 protein: CAATPLSQPQHF. The CDR3 DNA sequence: TGTGCCGCGACACCGTTGAGTCAGCCCCAGCATTTT.

This clone was recorded a few times. The chain joins TRBV7-3 to TRBJ2-1; 9 positions agree with TRBD2. V lost 4 bases to trimming and J lost 3 bases; unmatched junction nucleotides: 4. Germline V gene data show CDR1 as SGHTA and CDR2 as FQGTGA. This CDR3 has 15 amino acids. This CDR3 is CASSSVAGDYNEQFF. The CDR3 nucleotides read TGTGCCAGCAGCTCCGTAGCGGGAGACTACAATGAGCAGTTCTTC.

The rearrangement links TRBV30 to TRBJ2-3, with D perhaps matching TRBD2 (6 bases). Germline V gene data show CDR1 as GTSNPN and CDR2 as SVGIG (reference sequence). This CDR3 is 12 amino acids long. V was clipped by 5 bases and J by 4 bases, with 10 bases between them. CDR3 region: CAWGAGSDTQYF. The CDR3 coding sequence is TGTGCCTGGGGGGCGGGGTCAGATACGCAGTATTTT.

The chain has TRBV5-1 and TRBJ2-3; D is perhaps TRBD2 (5 bases). CDR3 length: 14 residues. Trimming cost V 4 bases and J 4 bases, with 13 bases left between them. Germline V gene sequence: CDR1 SGHRS, CDR2 YFSETQ. The DNA for the CDR3 is TGCGCCAGCAGCGTCGGGCCCGGGGCAGATACGCAGTATTTT. This encodes CASSVGPGADTQYF.

This clone was counted a single time. The chain has TRBV6-5 and TRBJ1-2, with TRBD1 identical over 9 bases. This CDR3 has 14 residues. V lost 7 bases, J lost 2 bases, and 5 bases stayed unmatched. CDR1 is MNHEY, CDR2 SVGAGI, per germline. Written as DNA, the CDR3 is TGTGCCAGCACCAGCACAGGGGGCAACTATGGCTACACCTTC. As protein: CASTSTGGNYGYTF.

This rearrangement joins TRBV27 to TRBJ1-2; weak D call: TRBD1 (6 bases). V dropped 1 base and J dropped 8 bases, with 14 bases sitting between them. Looked up from germline, CDR1 is MNHEY and CDR2 is SMNVEV (reference sequence). This CDR3 has 14 residues. The CDR3: CASSLWGGVEGYTF. In DNA, the CDR3 is TGTGCCAGCAGTTTATGGGGGGGCGTAGAGGGCTACACCTTC.

The chain recombines TRBV2 with TRBJ2-1; a possible D gene is TRBD2 (6 bases). Germline V gene lookup returns CDR1 SNHLY and CDR2 FYNNEI. This CDR3 comprises 15 residues. The V end lost 6 bases, the J end lost 3 bases, and 15 bases lay between the germline ends. The chain's CDR3 is CASRAGVGGYNEQFF. As DNA, the CDR3 is TGTGCCAGCAGAGCAGGCGTCGGGGGCTACAATGAGCAGTTCTTC.